This note documents a single TCR beta chain sequence. This entry comes from a study of radiation and T cells in renal cell carcinoma. Assay: immunoSEQ multiplex PCR; the TCRdb copy retains only in-frame clones and omits some. The sample holds some 150,000 clones, 70% to 90% seen once. The length of the CDR3 is 16 residues. J gave up 2 bases and V 0 bases, and 5 bases lay outside the gene matches. Germline CDR1 SGDLS, CDR2 YYNGEE. The time point here: blood 4 weeks post-SBRT, at nephrectomy. As for treatment: 15 Gy SBRT to primary tumor, nephrectomy 4 weeks later. Nephrectomy followed 15 Gy stereotactic body radiation by 4 weeks.

The rearrangement joins TRBV9 to TRBJ2-5; 9 nucleotides align to TRBD2. The clonotype comes from a woman aged 50 to 60 with renal cell carcinoma. The material was blood, obtained from a patient whose treatment included radiotherapy and nephrectomy. In DNA form, the CDR3 reads TGTGCCAGCAGCGTAGGTGCTAGCGGGGCTCAAGAGACCCAGTACTTC. It specifies CASSVGASGAQETQYF.